A selection of T cell receptor beta chains follows, all from one sample in a study of T cell responses to AZD1222 COVID-19 vaccine. Data came from immunoSEQ multiplex PCR; TCRdb stores just in-frame clones and leaves some out. The sample records tens of thousands of clones, 65% to 90% being singletons. The input for sequencing was peripheral blood, taken on day 0 of AZD1222 vaccination. These TCRs come from an adult in good health. Both conserved end residues are part of each CDR3. The D gene is left open where the match is weak. Size values are once, few and many counts, or a class for expanded clones, and some rows have none.

j_gene,d_gene,abundance,v_gene,CDR3aa,CDR3nt
TRBJ1-5,-,few,TRBV7-9,CASSQTGNQPQHF,TGTGCCAGCAGCCAGACGGGCAATCAGCCCCAGCATTTT
TRBJ1-1,TRBD1,-,TRBV5-1,CASSPGGGFTEAFF,TGCGCCAGCAGCCCAGGGGGAGGGTTCACTGAAGCTTTCTTT
TRBJ1-5,-,-,TRBV12-3/TRBV12-4,CASSPPAQPQHF,TGTGCCAGCAGCCCTCCGGCTCAGCCCCAGCATTTT
TRBJ1-5,-,-,TRBV10-3,CAISDSGTSNQPQHF,TGTGCCATCAGTGATAGTGGGACTAGCAATCAGCCCCAGCATTTT
TRBJ2-3,-,-,TRBV18,CASSPFLTDTQYF,TGTGCCAGCTCACCATTTCTCACAGATACGCAGTATTTT
TRBJ1-2,TRBD1,-,TRBV10-3,CAISEAQGVGGYTF,TGTGCCATCAGTGAGGCGCAGGGGGTCGGGGGCTACACCTTC
TRBJ2-5,-,-,TRBV7-2,CASSLRGGETQYF,TGTGCCAGCAGCTTAAGGGGTGGGGAGACCCAGTACTTC
TRBJ1-5,TRBD1,-,TRBV25-1,CASSVRDRNQPQHF,TGTGCCAGCAGTGTACGGGACAGGAATCAGCCCCAGCATTTT
TRBJ1-5,-,-,TRBV7-9,CASSPMGREDQPQHF,TGTGCCAGCAGCCCAATGGGGAGGGAAGATCAGCCCCAGCATTTT
TRBJ1-1,-,-,TRBV9,CASSGAAKIAFF,TGTGCCAGCAGCGGCGCCGCAAAAATAGCTTTCTTT
TRBJ1-5,-,-,TRBV7-9,CASSLESGWNQPQHF,TGTGCCAGCAGCTTAGAGTCGGGTTGGAATCAGCCCCAGCATTTT
TRBJ2-7,TRBD1,few,TRBV9,CASSPGTGRAYEQYF,TGTGCCAGCAGCCCAGGGACAGGCCGGGCGTACGAGCAGTACTTC
TRBJ1-2,-,few,TRBV7-8,CASSSGQGEDYGYTF,TGTGCCAGCAGCTCCGGGCAGGGAGAGGACTATGGCTACACCTTC
TRBJ1-3,-,-,TRBV27,CASKDYGNTIYF,TGTGCCAGCAAGGACTATGGAAACACCATATATTTT
TRBJ1-4,-,-,TRBV28,CASSFSTHATNEKLFF,TGTGCCAGCAGTTTCTCCACTCATGCAACTAATGAAAAACTGTTTTTT